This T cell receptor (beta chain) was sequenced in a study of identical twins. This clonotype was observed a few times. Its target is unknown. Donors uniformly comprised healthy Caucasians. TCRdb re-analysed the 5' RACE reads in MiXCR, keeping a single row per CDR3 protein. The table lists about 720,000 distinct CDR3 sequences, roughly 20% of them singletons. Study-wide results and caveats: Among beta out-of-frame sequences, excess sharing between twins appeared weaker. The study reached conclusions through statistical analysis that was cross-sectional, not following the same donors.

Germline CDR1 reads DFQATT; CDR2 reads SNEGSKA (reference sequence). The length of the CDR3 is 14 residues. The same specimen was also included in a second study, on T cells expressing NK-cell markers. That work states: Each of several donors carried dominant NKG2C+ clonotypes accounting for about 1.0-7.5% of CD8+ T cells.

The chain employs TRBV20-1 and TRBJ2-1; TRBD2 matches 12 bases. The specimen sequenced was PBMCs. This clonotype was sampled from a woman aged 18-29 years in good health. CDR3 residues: CSSPGLAGYNEQFF. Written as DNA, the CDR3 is TGCAGCTCACCGGGACTAGCGGGTTACAATGAGCAGTTCTTC.